The 2 T cell receptor beta chains presented below share a single source sample, sequenced in a study of metastatic and nonmetastatic thyroid tumors. TCRdb re-processed the PCR reads through MiXCR. The table has approximately 25,000 clones, roughly an eighth seen once; the top ten hold 15% to 20%. Each patient went into thyroid surgery without having received any treatment. Sample: blood. The receptor set was obtained from a female donor with papillary thyroid cancer or a benign thyroid nodule (not recorded which). Some clones in this sample may be carry-over from other donors' samples.

This clone has at least ten counts. The chain has TRBV18 and TRBJ2-5; 10 positions agree with TRBD1. The CDR3 is made up of 15 amino acids. V gave up 4 bases and J gave up 1 base; unmatched junction bases: 3. The germline CDR1 and CDR2 sequences are KGHSH and LQKENI. The CDR3 loop reads CASSRGTGVQETQYF. The CDR3 DNA sequence: TGTGCCAGCTCACGAGGGACAGGGGTCCAAGAGACCCAGTACTTC.

At least ten counts were recorded for this clone. V is TRBV5-5 and J is TRBJ2-7, with D perhaps TRBD1 (5 bases). CDR1 is SGHKS and CDR2 is YYEKEE in the germline V gene (reference sequence). The CDR3 contains 12 residues. Between the trimmed V and J ends, which lost 3 bases and 5 bases, there was a span of 9 bases. Here the CDR3 DNA reads TGTGCCAGCAGCTCCCAGGGTAACGAGCAGTACTTC. Translating it yields CASSSQGNEQYF.